This TCR beta chain was sequenced during a study of OX40 agonist ivuxolimab in advanced cancers. TCRdb's copy holds only in-frame clones and misses some; the assay was immunoSEQ multiplex PCR. The sample comprises fewer than 85,000 clones, roughly 85% of which are singletons, and about 0.8% rests with the top ten. Germline V CDR1 and CDR2: SGHVS, FQNEAQ. Trimming left V 7 bases short and J 1 base short, with 16 bases between. This CDR3 comprises 15 residues. The sequencing used CD4+ or CD8+ T cells sorted from blood, collected in a trial of the OX40 agonist ivuxolimab. The gene calls are TRBV7-8 and TRBJ1-1; TRBD1 might be the D (5 bases). The clonotype comes from an adult with an advanced solid tumor such as melanoma, head and neck, liver or kidney cancer. In DNA, the CDR3 is TGTGCCAGCAACCGGGGGGGGACGGCGAACACTGAAGCTTTCTTT. Residues: CASNRGGTANTEAFF.